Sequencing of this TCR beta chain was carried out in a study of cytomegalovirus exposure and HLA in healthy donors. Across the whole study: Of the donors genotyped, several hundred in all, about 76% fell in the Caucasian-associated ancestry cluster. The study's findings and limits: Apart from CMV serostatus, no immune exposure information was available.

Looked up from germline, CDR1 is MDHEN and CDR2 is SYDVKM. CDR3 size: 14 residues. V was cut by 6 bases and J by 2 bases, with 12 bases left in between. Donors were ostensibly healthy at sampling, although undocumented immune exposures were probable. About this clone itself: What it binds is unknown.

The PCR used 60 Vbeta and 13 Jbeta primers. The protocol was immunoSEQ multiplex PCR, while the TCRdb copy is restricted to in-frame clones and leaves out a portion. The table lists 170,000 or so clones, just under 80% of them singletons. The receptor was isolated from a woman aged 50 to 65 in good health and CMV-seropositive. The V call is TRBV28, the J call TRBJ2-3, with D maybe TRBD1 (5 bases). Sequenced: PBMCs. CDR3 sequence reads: CASRAGYLTDTQYF. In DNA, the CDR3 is TGTGCCAGCAGAGCAGGGTACCTCACAGATACGCAGTATTTT.